These T cell receptor beta chains were read from a single sample in a study of T cells in Graves' hyperthyroidism and ophthalmopathy. TCRdb re-called the multiplex PCR reads through MiXCR, storing one row per CDR3 protein. The sample yields about 590,000 distinct CDR3 sequences, 15% to 18% seen once. The specimen sequenced was blood. The receptors here all came from a young woman with Graves' hyperthyroidism. Each CDR3 is given with its conserved first and last residue. Each record gives: V gene, D gene, J gene, CDR3 length, clone size, CDR3 DNA, CDR3 protein. D genes are given only for firm matches. Clone size is given for some rows only: seen once, a few or many times, or a class if the clone is expanded.

TRBV28,-,TRBJ1-1,13,-,TGTGCCAGCAGTCGCTCATACGGTGGTGAAGCTTTCTTT,CASSRSYGGEAFF
TRBV20-1,TRBD1,TRBJ2-1,19,many,TGCAGTGCTAGAGATCTGCGGCAGGGGGCCAAAAACTCCTACAATGAGCAGTTCTTC,CSARDLRQGAKNSYNEQFF
TRBV6-1,TRBD1,TRBJ1-2,14,many,TGTGCCAGCAGACAGGGGCAGAATAACTATGGCTACACCTTC,CASRQGQNNYGYTF
TRBV11-3,-,TRBJ2-1,14,few,TGTGCCAGCAGCTGGACGGGGGCCTACAATGAGCAGTTCTTC,CASSWTGAYNEQFF
TRBV9,TRBD1,TRBJ2-1,14,few,TGTGCCAGCAGCGTACGGACAGGGTTCGATGAGCAGTTCTTC,CASSVRTGFDEQFF
TRBV4-1,-,TRBJ2-7,13,many,TGTGCCAGCAGCCAAGATCTAGGGTACGAGCAGTACTTC,CASSQDLGYEQYF
TRBV6-1,-,TRBJ2-3,14,few,TGTGGTTCGCAGTGGGGTTTTAGTGCAGATACGCAGTATTTT,CGSQWGFSADTQYF
TRBV2,-,TRBJ2-2,15,many,TGTGCCAGCAAACCCTTCAGAGACCACACCGGGGAGCTGTTTTTT,CASKPFRDHTGELFF
TRBV27,-,TRBJ2-1,13,many,TGTGCCACCGGACTACCCTTGGGGAATGAGCAGTTCTTC,CATGLPLGNEQFF
TRBV10-2,-,TRBJ2-5,15,many,TGCGCCAGCAAGGAGGGAAACTGGGGGCAAGAGACCCAGTACTTC,CASKEGNWGQETQYF
TRBV5-8,-,TRBJ2-4,17,-,TGTGCCAGCAGCCAGGGAGGGGGCGGGATTGCCAAAAACATTCAGTACTTC,CASSQGGGGIAKNIQYF
TRBV4-1,TRBD2,TRBJ2-7,19,few,TGCGCCAGCAGCCAAGGACCCATAGCGGGAGGGCCGAGTTCCTACGAGCAGTACTTC,CASSQGPIAGGPSSYEQYF
TRBV7-9,-,TRBJ1-4,15,many,TGTGCCAGCAGCGACGGGACGGCGGATAATGAAAAACTGTTTTTT,CASSDGTADNEKLFF
TRBV30,-,TRBJ2-5,13,few,TGTGCCTGGAGTCGCGACTTTACGGAGACCCAGTACTTC,CAWSRDFTETQYF
TRBV27,-,TRBJ1-5,12,many,TGTGCCAGCAGTGCCATAGATCAGCCCCAGCATTTT,CASSAIDQPQHF
TRBV28,TRBD2,TRBJ2-5,15,many,TGTGCCAGCAGCATTAGCGGGAGAGGGCAAGAGACCCAGTACTTC,CASSISGRGQETQYF
TRBV6-1,TRBD2,TRBJ2-1,20,many,TGTGCCAGCAGCAATTATACCGAGGGACTAGCGGGAGGGCGGCTTAATGAGCAGTTCTTC,CASSNYTEGLAGGRLNEQFF
TRBV6-2/TRBV6-3,TRBD2,TRBJ2-1,15,few,TGTGCCAGCAGTTACGATAGCGGGAGGAGAAATGAGCAGTTCTTC,CASSYDSGRRNEQFF
TRBV11-2,-,TRBJ2-4,15,many,TGTGCCAGCAGCAATCCACGGACAGCGAAAAACATTCAGTACTTC,CASSNPRTAKNIQYF
TRBV12-3/TRBV12-4,TRBD2,TRBJ2-1,15,many,TGTGCCAGCAGTTTAGGGCCTAGCGGGCGCAATGAGCAGTTCTTC,CASSLGPSGRNEQFF
TRBV24-1,-,TRBJ2-7,11,-,TGTGCCACCAGTGATCACTCCGAGCAGTACTTC,CATSDHSEQYF
TRBV6-1,-,TRBJ2-6,17,few,TGTGCCAGCAGTGAAGCAGGCTGGGGATCAGGGGCCAACGTCCTGACTTTC,CASSEAGWGSGANVLTF
TRBV6-1,-,TRBJ1-5,15,-,TGTGCCAGCAGACCACAGGGCTTTGGCAATCAGCCCCAGCATTTT,CASRPQGFGNQPQHF